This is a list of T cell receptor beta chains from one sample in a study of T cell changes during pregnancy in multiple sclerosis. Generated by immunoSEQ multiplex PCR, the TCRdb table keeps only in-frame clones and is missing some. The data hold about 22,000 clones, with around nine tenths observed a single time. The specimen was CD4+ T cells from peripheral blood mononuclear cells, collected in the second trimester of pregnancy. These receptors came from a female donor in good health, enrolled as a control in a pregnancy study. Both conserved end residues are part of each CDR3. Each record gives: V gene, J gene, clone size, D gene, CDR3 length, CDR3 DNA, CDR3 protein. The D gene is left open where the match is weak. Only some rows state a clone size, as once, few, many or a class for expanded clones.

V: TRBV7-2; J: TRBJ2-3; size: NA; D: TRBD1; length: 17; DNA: TGTGCCAGCAGCTTAGCCCCCGGGACAGGGGAGGGAGATACGCAGTATTTT; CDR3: CASSLAPGTGEGDTQYF
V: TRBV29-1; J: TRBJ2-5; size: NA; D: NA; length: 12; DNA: TGCAGCGTTGAGGAGGGTGGGAAGACCCAGTACTTC; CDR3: CSVEEGGKTQYF
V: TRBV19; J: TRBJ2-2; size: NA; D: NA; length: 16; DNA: TGTGCCAGTAGTATAAGGGCAGGACTCTCCACCGGGGAGCTGTTTTTT; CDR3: CASSIRAGLSTGELFF
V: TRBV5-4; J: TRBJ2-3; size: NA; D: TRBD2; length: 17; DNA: TGTGCCAGCAGCTTGCCCGGGACTAGCGGGAGGACAGATACGCAGTATTTT; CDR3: CASSLPGTSGRTDTQYF
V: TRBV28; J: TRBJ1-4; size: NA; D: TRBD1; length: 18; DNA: TGTGCCAGCAATTTTATAAGGGGGCGGTCTGCAACTAATGAAAAACTGTTTTTT; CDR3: CASNFIRGRSATNEKLFF
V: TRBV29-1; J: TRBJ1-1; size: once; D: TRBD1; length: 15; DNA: TGCAGCGTTGCCACACAGGGGGCGACGGACACTGAAGCTTTCTTT; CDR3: CSVATQGATDTEAFF
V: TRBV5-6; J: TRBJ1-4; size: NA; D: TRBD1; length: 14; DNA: TGTGCCAGCAGTCCGGGACAGGGGATTGAAAAACTGTTTTTT; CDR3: CASSPGQGIEKLFF
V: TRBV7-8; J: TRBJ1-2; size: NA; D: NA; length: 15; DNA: TGTGCCAGCAGCTTAGGGAGGGCAGGCAACTATGGCTACACCTTC; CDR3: CASSLGRAGNYGYTF
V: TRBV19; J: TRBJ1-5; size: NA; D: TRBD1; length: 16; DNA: TGTGCCAGTAGTATAGGGGGACAGGGGGCCATCCAGCCCCAGCATTTT; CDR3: CASSIGGQGAIQPQHF
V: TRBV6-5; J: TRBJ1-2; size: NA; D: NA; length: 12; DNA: TGTGCCAGCACTAGTTGGGACTATGGCTACACCTTC; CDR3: CASTSWDYGYTF
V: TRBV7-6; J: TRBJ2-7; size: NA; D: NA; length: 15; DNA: TGTGCCAGCAGCCCCCGCGCGGGGAGCTCCTACGAGCAGTACTTC; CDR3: CASSPRAGSSYEQYF
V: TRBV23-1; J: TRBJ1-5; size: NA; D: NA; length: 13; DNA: TGCGCCAGCAGTCGGGAGTTTCGTCAGCCCCAGCATTTT; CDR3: CASSREFRQPQHF
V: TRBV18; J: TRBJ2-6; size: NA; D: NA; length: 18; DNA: TGTGCCAGCTCACCATTACCGCAGGGGCTGGCTGGGGCCAACGTCCTGACTTTC; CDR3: CASSPLPQGLAGANVLTF
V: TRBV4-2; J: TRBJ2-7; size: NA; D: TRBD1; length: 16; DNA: TGTGCCAGCAGCCAGGAACCAGGGGGCAGTTCCTACGAGCAGTACTTC; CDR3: CASSQEPGGSSYEQYF
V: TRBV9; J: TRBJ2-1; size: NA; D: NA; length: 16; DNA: TGTGCCAGCAGCGTGCTCCGAGCCACTAGCACGGTTCGGCAGTTCTTC; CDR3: CASSVLRATSTVRQFF
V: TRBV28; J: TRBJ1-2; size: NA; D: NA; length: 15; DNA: TGTGCCAGCAGGGCTTCGTGGGAGGGCAGGAATGGCTACACCTTC; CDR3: CASRASWEGRNGYTF
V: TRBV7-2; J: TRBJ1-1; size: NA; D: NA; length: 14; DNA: TGTGCCAGCAGCTTAGAGGGGGGGTACCTGAGAGCTTTCTTT; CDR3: CASSLEGGYLRAFF
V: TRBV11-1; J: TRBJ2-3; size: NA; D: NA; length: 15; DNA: TGTGCCAGCAGCTTACGATTGGCCCTCACAGATACGCAGTATTTT; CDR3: CASSLRLALTDTQYF
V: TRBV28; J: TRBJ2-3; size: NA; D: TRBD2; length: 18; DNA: TGTGCCAGCAGTTTACCACCGACTAGCGGGACCAGCACAGATACGCAGTATTTT; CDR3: CASSLPPTSGTSTDTQYF
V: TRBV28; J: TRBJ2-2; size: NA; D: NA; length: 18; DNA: TGTGCCAGCAGTTCCCTACCCTCAGGGGTCCCGAACACCGGGGAGCTGTTTTTT; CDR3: CASSSLPSGVPNTGELFF
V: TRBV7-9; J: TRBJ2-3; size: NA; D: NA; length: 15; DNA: TGTGCCAGCAGCACCCCAAGACAGGACACAGATACGCAGTATTTT; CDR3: CASSTPRQDTDTQYF
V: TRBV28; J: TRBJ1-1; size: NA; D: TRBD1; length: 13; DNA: TGTGCCAGCAGGGTACAGGGGGCCACTGAAGCTTTCTTT; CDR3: CASRVQGATEAFF
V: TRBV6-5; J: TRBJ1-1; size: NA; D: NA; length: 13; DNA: TGTGCCAGCACCTCCGGGGATCGGACTGAAGCTTTCTTT; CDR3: CASTSGDRTEAFF
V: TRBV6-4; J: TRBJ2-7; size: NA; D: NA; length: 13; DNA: TGTGCCAGCAGTCCCCCGCTCGGGGGCGAGCAGTACTTC; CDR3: CASSPPLGGEQYF
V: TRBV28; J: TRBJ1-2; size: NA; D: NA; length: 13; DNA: TGTGCCAGCAGCCTCCAGGGCCCGCCGAGCTACACCTTC; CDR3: CASSLQGPPSYTF
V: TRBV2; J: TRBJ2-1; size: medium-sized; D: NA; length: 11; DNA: TGTGCCAGCAGTGAATTCCGGGAGCAGTTCTTC; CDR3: CASSEFREQFF
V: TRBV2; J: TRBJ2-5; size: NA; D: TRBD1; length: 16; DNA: TGTGCCAGCAATTTTGACAGGGGAATAATTCAAGAGACCCAGTACTTC; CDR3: CASNFDRGIIQETQYF
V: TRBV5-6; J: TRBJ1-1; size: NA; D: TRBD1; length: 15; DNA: TGTGCCAGCAGTTCAACAGGGGCTCCGAACACTGAAGCTTTCTTT; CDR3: CASSSTGAPNTEAFF
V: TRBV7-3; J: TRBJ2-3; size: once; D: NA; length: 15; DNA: TGTGCCAGCAGCTTAAGGGGGGGCAGCACAGATACGCAGTATTTT; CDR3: CASSLRGGSTDTQYF